This T cell receptor beta chain was sequenced during a study of beta chain features in type 1 diabetes. Overall study findings and caveats: Healthy donors had naive, central memory and Treg TCRB repertoires that appeared less similar than those seen among patients. In type 1 diabetes patients, VDJ junctions had fewer insertions; deletions at these junctions were more frequent.

Investigators reverse transcribed all isolated RNA, so they sequenced expressed TCRB transcripts. TCRdb's copy holds only in-frame clones and misses some; the assay was immunoSEQ multiplex PCR. The sample shows around 400,000 clones, approximately 15% of them seen only once. The CDR3 sequence is 16 residues long. Germline lookup yields CDR1 SEHNR and CDR2 FQNEAQ (reference sequence). V was cut by 7 bases and J by 1 base, with 19 bases left in between. This clone has just a few counts. Its antigen is undetermined. Each sorted fraction was over 95% pure. Sequenced: naive CD4+ T cells from blood. The sequence was collected from a woman younger than 35 in good health. The genes are TRBV7-9 and TRBJ1-2, with D perhaps TRBD1 (6 bases). The CDR3 is CASINVGAYNNYGYTF. The CDR3 DNA is TGTGCCAGCATCAATGTGGGGGCCTACAATAACTATGGCTACACCTTC.